A selection of T cell receptor beta chains follows, all from one sample in a study of cytomegalovirus exposure and HLA in healthy donors. Clones were read by immunoSEQ multiplex PCR, and TCRdb kept only the in-frame ones, dropping some. The data show approximately 120,000 clones, with under 85% seen just once and more than 10% held by the top ten. The sequenced sample consisted of PBMCs. These TCRs come from a woman in her thirties or forties in good health and CMV-seropositive. CDR3s include the opening cysteine and the closing phenylalanine or tryptophan. D genes are given only for firm matches. Some rows have no size entry. The others give once, few or many, or a class for an expanded clone.

-	TRBV5-1	-	TRBJ1-3	TGCGCCAGCAGCTCCATTGAGAGGAGCTCTGGAAACACCATATATTTT	CASSSIERSSGNTIYF
TRBD2	TRBV28	-	TRBJ2-7	TGTGCCAGCAGTTCGGCGGGAGGGTCCTACGAGCAGTACTTC	CASSSAGGSYEQYF
-	TRBV7-9	-	TRBJ1-4	TGTGCCAGCAGCTTATCCGACGGGAGAGGCCATTTT	CASSLSDGRGHF
-	TRBV7-9	-	TRBJ2-1	TGTGCCAGCAGCTTAACGGGAGAAGTAACCTACAATGAGCAGTTCTTC	CASSLTGEVTYNEQFF
TRBD2	TRBV6-1	-	TRBJ2-1	TGTGCCACCACCGGACTAGTTGCCTATGAGCAGTTCTTC	CATTGLVAYEQFF
TRBD1	TRBV6-6	-	TRBJ1-4	TGTGCCAGCTTTAAGGGACAGGGTTTGGGGAAACTGTTTTTT	CASFKGQGLGKLFF
-	TRBV29-1	few	TRBJ2-2	TGCAGCGTCCTAGCCCAGGAGGGGATAGTCGGCGCCGGGGAGCTGTTTTTT	CSVLAQEGIVGAGELFF
TRBD1	TRBV5-4	-	TRBJ1-3	TGTGCCAGCAGCTTTGGACAGGGGAGAACTGGAAACACCATATATTTT	CASSFGQGRTGNTIYF
TRBD2	TRBV9	-	TRBJ2-3	TGTGCCAGCAGCCCTTTATCTGGCAGCGGGAGAGTCACAGATACGCAGTATTTT	CASSPLSGSGRVTDTQYF
-	TRBV11-2	-	TRBJ2-3	TGTGCCAGCAGCCCTGACAGATTCACAGATACGCAGTATTTT	CASSPDRFTDTQYF
-	TRBV28	few	TRBJ1-2	TGTGCCAGCAGTTTACGCTATGGCTACACCTTC	CASSLRYGYTF
TRBD2	TRBV18	-	TRBJ2-1	TGTGCCAGCTCACCACAAGCGGGGGGACTCTACAATGAGCAGTTCTTC	CASSPQAGGLYNEQFF
-	TRBV2	-	TRBJ2-6	TGTGCCAGCAGTGAACAGGGGACCTCCGGGGCCAACGTCCTGACTTTC	CASSEQGTSGANVLTF
-	TRBV5-8	-	TRBJ2-7	TGTGCCAGCAGCAGACAGGTCTACTCCTACGAGCAGTACTTC	CASSRQVYSYEQYF
-	TRBV6-6	few	TRBJ2-3	TGTGCCAGCAGTTACGGTCAGGGCGGAGATACGCAGTATTTT	CASSYGQGGDTQYF
TRBD2	TRBV28	-	TRBJ2-7	TGTGCCAGCAGGCTGCGGGAGAGAAACGAGCAGTACTTC	CASRLRERNEQYF
TRBD2	TRBV15	-	TRBJ2-1	TGTGCCACCAGCAGAGCAGGTGGGAGGGCCGAGGATGAGCAGTTCTTC	CATSRAGGRAEDEQFF
-	TRBV11-2	-	TRBJ2-7	TGTGCCAGCAGCTTAGCTTCCTACGAGCAGTACTTC	CASSLASYEQYF
-	TRBV6-5	-	TRBJ1-5	TGTGCCGCTGCAGTACAGGGACGACAGCCCCAGCATTTT	CAAAVQGRQPQHF
-	TRBV5-1	-	TRBJ2-1	TGCGCCAGCAAGGCGGGCTCCACCTACAATGAGCAGTTCTTC	CASKAGSTYNEQFF
-	TRBV19	-	TRBJ2-6	TGTGCCAGTAGTATTTCTGCCGTACACTCTGGGGCCAACGTCCTGACTTTC	CASSISAVHSGANVLTF
TRBD1	TRBV19	once	TRBJ1-2	TGTGCCAGTAGTATTTATAATCGGGGGACAGTCCATCAAGGCTACACCTTC	CASSIYNRGTVHQGYTF
-	TRBV5-1	-	TRBJ2-3	TGCGCCAGCAGCTCGGGCGGGATTAGCACAGATACGCAGTATTTT	CASSSGGISTDTQYF
-	TRBV10-3	-	TRBJ2-2	TGTGCCATGGGCAGGGGGAACACCGGGGAGCTGTTTTTT	CAMGRGNTGELFF
-	TRBV2	-	TRBJ1-5	TGTGCCAGCAGTGAAGTTGGAGGGTTGGGTCAGCCCCAGCATTTT	CASSEVGGLGQPQHF
-	TRBV19	few	TRBJ1-5	TGTGCCAGTAGTATAGTTGGCAGGGAAGAATTCAATAGCAATCAGCCCCAGCATTTT	CASSIVGREEFNSNQPQHF
-	TRBV6-5	-	TRBJ1-2	TGTGCCAGCAGTGTAGGGGGGGGCAATGGCTACACCTTC	CASSVGGGNGYTF
-	TRBV13	-	TRBJ2-4	TGTGCCAGCAGCTGGGGGCCTAACATTCAGTACTTC	CASSWGPNIQYF
-	TRBV27	-	TRBJ1-2	TGTGCCAGCAGTTTAAGGGGGACATCCTATGGCTACACCTTC	CASSLRGTSYGYTF
-	TRBV9	-	TRBJ2-2	TGTGCCAGCAGCGTAGCTATCTCCGGGGGCACCGGGGAGCTGTTTTTT	CASSVAISGGTGELFF
-	TRBV5-1	-	TRBJ2-7	TGCGCCAGCAGCTTAAGCGGCCAGGGGTACGAGCAGTACTTC	CASSLSGQGYEQYF